Listed here are 11 T cell receptor beta chains from one sample, sequenced in a study of CD8+ T cells in alopecia areata. Regarding treatment: oral pan-JAK inhibitor, 5-10 mg twice daily. Sequencing templates came from extracted RNA that was reverse transcribed into cDNA. This table comes from immunoSEQ multiplex PCR, and its TCRdb copy is limited to in-frame clones, with some not included. The table records fewer than 150,000 clones, 75% to 85% of them present only once. The sequencing here drew on CD8+ T cells sorted from blood, taken at week 4, from a patient treated with tofacitinib. The receptors come from a human donor with alopecia areata.

The chain employs TRBV4-3 and TRBJ1-6; 7 bases are a match to TRBD1. The CDR3 runs 15 residues. Germline V gene sequence: CDR1 LGHNA, CDR2 YSLEER. With V trimmed by 1 base and J by 5 bases, 2 bases remained unmatched. The CDR3 here is CASSQGGGDNSPLHF. Written as DNA, the CDR3 is TGCGCCAGCAGCCAAGGAGGGGGCGATAATTCACCCCTCCACTTT.

This clone has just a few counts. This chain joins TRBV10-3 and TRBJ2-2, with 7 bases identical to TRBD2. Trimming took 5 bases from V and 7 from J; bases not matched to a gene: 10. This CDR3 spans 15 amino acids. The germline V gene has CDR1 ENHRY and CDR2 SYGVKD. The CDR3 here is CAISYDQRGVGELFF. The DNA of the CDR3 is TGTGCCATCAGTTACGACCAGCGGGGAGTCGGGGAGCTGTTTTTT.

V and J are TRBV7-6 and TRBJ2-7; 7 positions agree with TRBD2. J gave up 5 bases and V 1 base, and 2 bases lay outside the gene matches. This CDR3 is built from 13 residues. Per the germline V gene, CDR1 is SGHVS and CDR2 is FNYEAQ. This chain's CDR3 is CASSLDRGDEQYF. In DNA, the CDR3 is TGTGCCAGCAGCTTAGACCGGGGGGACGAGCAGTACTTC. Filled out from reference TRBV7-6 and TRBJ2-7, the complete variable domain reads GAGVSQSPRYKVTKRGQDVALRCDPISGHVSLYWYRQALGQGPEFLTYFNYEAQQDKSGLPNDRFSAERPEGSISTLTIQRTEQRDSAMYRCASSLDRGDEQYFGPGTRLTVT.

The chain couples TRBV29-1 to TRBJ2-1; 8 positions match TRBD2. CDR3 length: 16 residues. Germline V lookup: CDR1 SQVTM, CDR2 ANQGSEA. V shed 4 bases and J 5 bases; nucleotides not matched to a gene: 13. Here the CDR3 DNA reads TGCAGCGTTGTTGGGCTTAGCGGGGTTGGGGACAATGAGCAGTTCTTC. Its protein product is CSVVGLSGVGDNEQFF.

The CDR3 loop reads CASNRGANTGELFF. The CDR3 DNA is TGTGCCAGTAATCGGGGCGCGAACACCGGGGAGCTGTTTTTT. V is TRBV19 and J is TRBJ2-2, with D perhaps assigned TRBD1 or TRBD2 (5 bases each). Trimming removed 7 bases at V and 0 bases at J, with 9 bases between. The CDR3 is made up of 14 amino acids. Germline CDR1 is LNHDA and CDR2 is SQIVND (reference sequence).

V is TRBV5-4 and J is TRBJ2-5; the D gene is possibly TRBD1 (5 bases). This CDR3 comprises 13 residues. Germline V gene lookup returns CDR1 SGHNT and CDR2 YYREEE (reference sequence). Trimming cost V 4 bases and J 5 bases, with 12 bases left between them. CDR3 loop: CASSADSEETQYF. The CDR3 DNA sequence: TGTGCCAGCAGCGCAGACAGTGAGGAGACCCAGTACTTC.

This chain uses TRBV15 with TRBJ2-1; 8 nucleotides match TRBD1. Losses at the gene ends were 5 bases for V and 6 bases for J; bases not matched to a gene: 9. Germline V gene lookup returns CDR1 LNHNV and CDR2 YYDKDF (reference sequence). This CDR3 comprises 15 residues. CDR3 sequence: CATSRDRGLSNEQFF. The CDR3, as DNA: TGTGCCACCAGCCGTGACAGGGGCCTCTCCAATGAGCAGTTCTTC.

This clone showed up just once. This rearrangement joins TRBV7-2 to TRBJ2-5, with 12 bases lining up with TRBD2. This CDR3 region has 15 residues. J gave up 2 bases and V 8 bases, and 6 bases lay outside the gene matches. From germline, CDR1 is SGHTA and CDR2 FQGNSA. The CDR3 DNA reads TGTGCCAGCTCCTGGACTAGCGGGGAACAAGAGACCCAGTACTTC. Translated, it gives CASSWTSGEQETQYF.

J is TRBJ2-1 and V is TRBV5-6, with D unclear. Per the germline V gene, CDR1 is SGHDT and CDR2 is YYEEEE. Trimming removed 2 bases from V and 13 bases from J, with 13 bases in between. The CDR3 contains 12 residues. The CDR3 DNA reads as TGTGCCAGCAGCTTCGGCCCCTACGGTCAGTTCTTC. Translating gives CASSFGPYGQFF. The variable domain in full, with the rest retrieved from reference TRBV5-6 and TRBJ2-1, is DAGVTQSPTHLIKTRGQQVTLRCSPKSGHDTVSWYQQALGQGPQFIFQYYEEEERQRGNFPDRFSGHQFPNYSSELNVNALLLGDSALYLCASSFGPYGQFFGPGTRLTVL.

The genes are TRBV13 and TRBJ2-7, with 11 nucleotides matching TRBD1. Germline V gene lookup returns CDR1 PRHDT and CDR2 FYEKMQ (reference sequence). CDR3 length equals 16 residues. V dropped 3 bases and J dropped 3; count of bases not matched to a gene: 7. For the CDR3, the DNA is TGTGCCAGCAGCTTCCTACCAGGGACAGGGGGCTACGAGCAGTACTTC. It translates to CASSFLPGTGGYEQYF. The whole variable domain, remainder taken from reference TRBV13 and TRBJ2-7, is AAGVIQSPRHLIKEKRETATLKCYPIPRHDTVYWYQQGPGQDPQFLISFYEKMQSDKGSIPDRFSAQQFSDYHSELNMSSLELGDSALYFCASSFLPGTGGYEQYFGPGTRLTVT.

V gene TRBV7-9 combines with J gene TRBJ2-3, with unresolved D. Trimming cost V 5 bases and J 0 bases, with 12 bases left between them. Germline CDR1 and CDR2: SEHNR and FQNEAQ (reference sequence). This CDR3 is 15 amino acids long. Here the CDR3 reads CASSDLRSSTDTQYF. For the CDR3, the DNA is TGTGCCAGCAGCGACCTTAGGAGTAGCACAGATACGCAGTATTTT.